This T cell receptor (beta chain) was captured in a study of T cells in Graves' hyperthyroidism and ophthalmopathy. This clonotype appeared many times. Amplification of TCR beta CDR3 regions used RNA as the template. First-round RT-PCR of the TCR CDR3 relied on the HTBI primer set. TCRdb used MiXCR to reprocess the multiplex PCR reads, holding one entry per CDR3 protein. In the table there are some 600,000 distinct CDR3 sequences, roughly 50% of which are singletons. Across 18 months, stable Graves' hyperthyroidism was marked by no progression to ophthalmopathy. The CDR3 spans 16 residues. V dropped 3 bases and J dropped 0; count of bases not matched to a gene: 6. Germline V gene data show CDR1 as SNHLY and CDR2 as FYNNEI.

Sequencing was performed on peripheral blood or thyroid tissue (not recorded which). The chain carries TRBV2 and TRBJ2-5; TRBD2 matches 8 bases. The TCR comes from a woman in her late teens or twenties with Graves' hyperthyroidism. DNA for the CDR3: TGTGCCAGCAGTGATTTGCTAGCGGGCTACCAAGAGACCCAGTACTTC. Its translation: CASSDLLAGYQETQYF. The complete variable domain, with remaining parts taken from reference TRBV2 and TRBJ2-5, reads EPEVTQTPSHQVTQMGQEVILRCVPISNHLYFYWYRQILGQKVEFLVSFYNNEISEKSEIFDDQFSVERPDGSNFTLKIRSTKLEDSAMYFCASSDLLAGYQETQYFGPGTRLLVL.